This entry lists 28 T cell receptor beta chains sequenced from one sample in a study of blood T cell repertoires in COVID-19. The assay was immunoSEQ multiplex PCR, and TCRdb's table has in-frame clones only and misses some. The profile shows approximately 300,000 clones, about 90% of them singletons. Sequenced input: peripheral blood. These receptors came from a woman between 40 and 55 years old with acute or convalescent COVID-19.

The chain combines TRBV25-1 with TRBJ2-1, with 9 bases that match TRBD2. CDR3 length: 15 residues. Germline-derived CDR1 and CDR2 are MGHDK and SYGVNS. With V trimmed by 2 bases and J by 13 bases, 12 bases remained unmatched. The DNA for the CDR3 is TGTGCCAGCAGTGAAGAATGGCGGGGGGGCTTCTTCCAGTTCTTC. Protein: CASSEEWRGGFFQFF.

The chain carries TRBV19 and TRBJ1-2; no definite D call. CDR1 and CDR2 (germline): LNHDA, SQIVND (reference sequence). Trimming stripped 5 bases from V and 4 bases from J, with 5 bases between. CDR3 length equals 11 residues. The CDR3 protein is CASSDSYGYTF. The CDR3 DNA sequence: TGTGCCAGTAGTGATAGCTATGGCTACACCTTC.

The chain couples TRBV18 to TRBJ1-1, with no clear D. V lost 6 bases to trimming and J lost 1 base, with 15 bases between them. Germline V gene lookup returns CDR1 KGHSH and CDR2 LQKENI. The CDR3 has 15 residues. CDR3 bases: TGTGCCAGCTCCCCCGAGCCAAGCCCGAACACTGAAGCTTTCTTT. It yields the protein CASSPEPSPNTEAFF.

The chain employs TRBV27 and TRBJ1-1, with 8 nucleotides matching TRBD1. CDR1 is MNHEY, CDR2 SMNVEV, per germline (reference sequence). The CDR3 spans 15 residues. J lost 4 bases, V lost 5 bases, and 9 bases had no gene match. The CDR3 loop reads CASSITSGGFTEAFF. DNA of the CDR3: TGTGCCAGCAGTATTACATCAGGGGGCTTCACTGAAGCTTTCTTT.

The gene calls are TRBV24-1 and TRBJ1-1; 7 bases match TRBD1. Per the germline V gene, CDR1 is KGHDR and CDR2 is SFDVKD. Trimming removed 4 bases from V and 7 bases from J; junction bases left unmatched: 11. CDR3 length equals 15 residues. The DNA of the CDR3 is TGTGCCACCAGTGACCGGGACCGGGACAGCAGTGAAGCTTTCTTT. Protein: CATSDRDRDSSEAFF.

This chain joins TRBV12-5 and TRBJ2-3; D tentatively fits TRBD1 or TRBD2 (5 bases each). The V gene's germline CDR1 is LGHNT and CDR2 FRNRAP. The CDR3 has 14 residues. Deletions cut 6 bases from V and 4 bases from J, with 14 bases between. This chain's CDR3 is CASGLRGGPDTQYF. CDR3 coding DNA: TGTGCTAGTGGCTTGAGGGGTGGGCCAGATACGCAGTATTTT.

The CDR3, as DNA: TGTGCCAGCAGCCAAGCCGGGGGGCCTGGCTACACCTTC. It specifies CASSQAGGPGYTF. This sequence joins TRBV3-1 (or the pseudogene TRBV3-2) and TRBJ1-2; a possible D gene is TRBD1 (6 bases). V lost 1 base and J lost 7, with 10 bases in between. The CDR3 runs to 13 residues. Per germline, CDR1 LGHDT and CDR2 YNNKEL (reference sequence).

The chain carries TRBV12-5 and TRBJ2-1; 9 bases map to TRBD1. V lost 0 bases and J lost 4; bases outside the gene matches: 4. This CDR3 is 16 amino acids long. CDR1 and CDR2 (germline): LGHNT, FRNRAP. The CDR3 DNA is TGTGCTAGTGGTTTGGTACGACAGGGGGGATACAATGAGCAGTTCTTC. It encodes CASGLVRQGGYNEQFF.

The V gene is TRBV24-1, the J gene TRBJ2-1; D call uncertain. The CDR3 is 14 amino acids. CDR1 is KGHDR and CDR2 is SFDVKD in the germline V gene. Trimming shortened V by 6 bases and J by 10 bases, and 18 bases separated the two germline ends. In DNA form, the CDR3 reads TGTGCCACCAGTTCGGCCTCCAGGCCACGGGAGCAGTTCTTC. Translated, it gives CATSSASRPREQFF.

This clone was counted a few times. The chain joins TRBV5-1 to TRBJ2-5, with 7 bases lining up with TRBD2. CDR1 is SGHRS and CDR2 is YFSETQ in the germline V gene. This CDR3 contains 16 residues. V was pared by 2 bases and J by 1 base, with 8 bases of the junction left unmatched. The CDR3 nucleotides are TGCGCCAGCAGCTTAGAAGCGGGAAAACCCCAAGAGACCCAGTACTTC. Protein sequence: CASSLEAGKPQETQYF.

The CDR3 coding sequence is TGTGCCAGCAGTGAAGGACTAGCGGGGGGACGGGAGACCCAGTACTTC. It specifies CASSEGLAGGRETQYF. The rearrangement joins TRBV2 to TRBJ2-5, with 13 nucleotides matching TRBD2. Germline V gene data show CDR1 as SNHLY and CDR2 as FYNNEI. Trimming took 1 base from V and 5 from J; bases not matched to a gene: 4. The CDR3 sequence is 16 residues long.

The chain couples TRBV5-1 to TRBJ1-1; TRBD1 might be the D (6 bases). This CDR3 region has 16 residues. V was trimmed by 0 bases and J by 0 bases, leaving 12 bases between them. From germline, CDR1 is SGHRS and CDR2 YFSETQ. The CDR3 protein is CASSLGTAVMNTEAFF. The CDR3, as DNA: TGCGCCAGCAGCTTGGGGACAGCTGTTATGAACACTGAAGCTTTCTTT.

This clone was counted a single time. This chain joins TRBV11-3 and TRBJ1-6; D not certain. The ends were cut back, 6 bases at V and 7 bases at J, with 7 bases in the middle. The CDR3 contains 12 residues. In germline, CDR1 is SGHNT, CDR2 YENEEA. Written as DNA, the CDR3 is TGTGCCAGCAGTTTTTCGAATTCACCCCTCCACTTT. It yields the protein CASSFSNSPLHF.

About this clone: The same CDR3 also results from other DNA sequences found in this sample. CDR3 DNA sequence: TGTGCCAGCAGCGTAGGCGGGAGAAGGACTGAAGCTTTCTTT. This codes for CASSVGGRRTEAFF. The chain has TRBV9 and TRBJ1-1, with D hard to call. The germline CDR1 and CDR2 sequences are SGDLS and YYNGEE. The CDR3 runs to 14 residues. V was shortened by 0 bases and J by 5 bases, with 11 bases between the two germline ends.

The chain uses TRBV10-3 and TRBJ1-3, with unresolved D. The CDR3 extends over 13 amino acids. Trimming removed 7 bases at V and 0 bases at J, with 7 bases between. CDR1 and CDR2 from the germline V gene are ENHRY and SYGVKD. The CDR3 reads CAIMMSSGNTIYF. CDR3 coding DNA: TGTGCCATCATGATGAGCTCTGGAAACACCATATATTTT.

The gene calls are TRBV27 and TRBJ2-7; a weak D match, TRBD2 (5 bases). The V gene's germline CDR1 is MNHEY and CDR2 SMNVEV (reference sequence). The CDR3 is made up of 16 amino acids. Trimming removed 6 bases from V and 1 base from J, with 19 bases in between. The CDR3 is CASSPSVSRRSYEQYV. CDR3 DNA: TGTGCCAGCAGCCCGTCTGTATCTAGGAGGTCCTACGAGCAGTACGTC.

The CDR3 here is CSASRAGKEKLFF. The CDR3 DNA sequence: TGCAGTGCTAGTCGAGCCGGGAAAGAAAAACTGTTTTTT. V usage is TRBV20-1 and J usage is TRBJ1-4; D gene ambiguous. Trimming stripped 3 bases from V and 8 bases from J, with 13 bases between. The germline gives CDR1 DFQATT, CDR2 SNEGSKA (reference sequence). This CDR3 region has 13 residues.

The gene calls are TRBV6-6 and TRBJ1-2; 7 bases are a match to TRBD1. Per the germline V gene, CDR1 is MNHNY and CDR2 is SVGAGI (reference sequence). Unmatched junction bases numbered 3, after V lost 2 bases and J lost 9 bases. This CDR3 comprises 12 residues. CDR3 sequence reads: CASSYPGGSYTF. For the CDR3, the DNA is TGTGCCAGCAGTTACCCAGGGGGAAGCTACACCTTC.

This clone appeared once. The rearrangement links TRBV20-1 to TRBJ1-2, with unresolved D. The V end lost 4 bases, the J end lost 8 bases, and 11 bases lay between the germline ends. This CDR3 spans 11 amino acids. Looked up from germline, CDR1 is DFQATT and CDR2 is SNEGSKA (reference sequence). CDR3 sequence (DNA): TGCAGTGCTATCGCCCGAGAAGGCTACACCTTC. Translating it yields CSAIAREGYTF.

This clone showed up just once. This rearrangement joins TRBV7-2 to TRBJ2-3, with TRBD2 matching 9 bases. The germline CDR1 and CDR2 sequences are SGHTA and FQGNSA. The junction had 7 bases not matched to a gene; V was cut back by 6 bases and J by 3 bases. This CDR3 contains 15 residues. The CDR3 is CASRSSGVRTDTQYF. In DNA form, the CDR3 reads TGTGCCAGCAGATCTAGCGGGGTTAGGACAGATACGCAGTATTTT. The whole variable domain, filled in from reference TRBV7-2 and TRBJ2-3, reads GAGVSQSPSNKVTEKGKDVELRCDPISGHTALYWYRQSLGQGLEFLIYFQGNSAPDKSGLPSDRFSAERTGGSVSTLTIQRTQQEDSAVYLCASRSSGVRTDTQYFGPGTRLTVL.

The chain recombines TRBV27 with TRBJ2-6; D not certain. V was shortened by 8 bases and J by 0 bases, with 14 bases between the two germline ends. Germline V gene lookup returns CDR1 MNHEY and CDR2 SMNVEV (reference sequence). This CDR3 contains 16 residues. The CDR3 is CASGRRADSGANVLTF. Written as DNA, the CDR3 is TGTGCCAGCGGTCGACGTGCGGACTCTGGGGCCAACGTCCTGACTTTC.

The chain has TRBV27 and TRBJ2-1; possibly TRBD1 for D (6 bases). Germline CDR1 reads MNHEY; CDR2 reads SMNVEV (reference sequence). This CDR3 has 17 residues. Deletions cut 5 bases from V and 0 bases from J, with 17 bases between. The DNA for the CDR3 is TGTGCCAGCAGTCTACGTGACAGGCCAAGCTCCTACAATGAGCAGTTCTTC. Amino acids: CASSLRDRPSSYNEQFF.

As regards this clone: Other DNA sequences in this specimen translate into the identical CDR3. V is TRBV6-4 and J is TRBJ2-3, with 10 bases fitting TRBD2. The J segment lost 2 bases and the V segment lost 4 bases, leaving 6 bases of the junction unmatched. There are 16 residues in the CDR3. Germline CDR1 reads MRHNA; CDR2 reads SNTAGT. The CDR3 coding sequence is TGTGCCAGCAGTGCCGGTAGCGGGGGGCCCACAGATACGCAGTATTTT. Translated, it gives CASSAGSGGPTDTQYF.

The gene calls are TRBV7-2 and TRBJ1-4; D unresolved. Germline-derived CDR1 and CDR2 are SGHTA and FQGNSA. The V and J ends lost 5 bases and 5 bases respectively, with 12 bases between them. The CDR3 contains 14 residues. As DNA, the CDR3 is TGTGCCAGCAGCCCCTCCACAAGAAATGAAAAACTGTTTTTT. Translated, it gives CASSPSTRNEKLFF.

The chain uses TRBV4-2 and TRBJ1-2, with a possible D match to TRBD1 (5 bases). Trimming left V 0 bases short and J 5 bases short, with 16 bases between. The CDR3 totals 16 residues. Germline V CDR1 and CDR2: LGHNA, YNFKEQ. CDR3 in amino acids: CASSQDPGLGAYGYTF. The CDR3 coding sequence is TGTGCCAGCAGCCAAGATCCCGGGCTTGGGGCTTATGGCTACACCTTC.

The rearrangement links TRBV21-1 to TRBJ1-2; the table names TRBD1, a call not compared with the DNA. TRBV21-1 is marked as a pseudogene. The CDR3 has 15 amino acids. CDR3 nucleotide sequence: TGTGCCAGCCTTAAGGGGCCGGAGATGATCTATGGCTACACCTTC. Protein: CASLKGPEMIYGYTF.

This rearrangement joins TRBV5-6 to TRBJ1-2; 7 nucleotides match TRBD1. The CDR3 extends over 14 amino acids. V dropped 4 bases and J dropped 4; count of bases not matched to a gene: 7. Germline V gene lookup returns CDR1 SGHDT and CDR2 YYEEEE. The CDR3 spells CASSPGQQSYGYTF. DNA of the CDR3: TGTGCCAGCAGCCCGGGACAGCAGAGCTATGGCTACACCTTC.

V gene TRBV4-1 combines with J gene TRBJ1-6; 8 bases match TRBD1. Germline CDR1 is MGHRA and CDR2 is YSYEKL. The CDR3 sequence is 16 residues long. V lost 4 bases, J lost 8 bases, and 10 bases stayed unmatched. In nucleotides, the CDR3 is TGCGCCAGCAGCCGAACCCAGGGGGCAATGGATTCACCCCTCCACTTT. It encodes CASSRTQGAMDSPLHF.